The clone carrying this T cell receptor beta chain was seen just once. Its antigen is not known. The data are from a study of blood T cells in healthy people across ages. Study-level findings and limits: Calculation of diversity from one million T cells yielded estimates considered to be underestimates. Fewer expanded clones and more diversity marked long-lived versus aged donors.

Next came a second PCR, run for about 7 to 12 cycles, which used a sample-barcoded 5' primer along with a J-beta primer mix. TCRdb analysed the 5' RACE reads with MiXCR anew, one entry per CDR3 protein. Of around 780,000 distinct CDR3 sequences listed, around 24% are singletons. The same data also went into a second study, on T cells of mothers and their children.

This sequence originates from a boy younger than 18 in good health. Sequencing input: blood.

This CDR3 reads CATRKGGTGDPRTDTQYF. The DNA for the CDR3 is TGTGCCACACGAAAGGGGGGGACAGGGGACCCTCGAACAGATACGCAGTATTTT. The V gene is TRBV7-3, the J gene TRBJ2-3; TRBD1 matches at 10 bases. There are 18 residues in the CDR3. Trimming took 10 bases from V and 3 from J; bases not matched to a gene: 19. Germline V gene sequence: CDR1 SGHTA, CDR2 FQGTGA.